A selection of T cell receptor beta chains follows, all from one sample in a study of identical twins. TCRdb ran MiXCR on the 5' RACE reads and lists one entry per CDR3 protein. The sample lists just under 650,000 distinct CDR3 sequences; just over 7% were seen once. The data were also submitted as part of a second study, on yellow fever vaccine responses in identical twins.

Sequencing was carried out using PBMCs. The receptors were gathered from a woman aged 18-30 years in good health. Both conserved end residues are part of each CDR3. The D gene is left open where the match is weak. Clone sizes are given selectively: once, few, many, or a class where the clone is expanded.

j_call d_call clone_size v_call cdr3_aa cdr3_nt
TRBJ2-1 TRBD2 many TRBV20-1 CSARDRLANNEQFF TGCAGTGCTAGAGATAGACTAGCGAATAATGAGCAGTTCTTC
TRBJ2-2 . . TRBV29-1 CSVAPSGFNGELFF TGCAGCGTTGCGCCTTCGGGTTTTAACGGGGAGCTGTTTTTT
TRBJ1-1 . . TRBV15 CATGRKMNTEAFF TGTGCCACCGGGCGGAAAATGAACACTGAAGCTTTCTTT
TRBJ2-1 . few TRBV11-1 CASSLWPNEQFF TGTGCCAGCAGCTTATGGCCTAATGAGCAGTTCTTC
TRBJ1-1 . few TRBV29-1 CSVERGLGTEAFF TGCAGCGTTGAGCGGGGGTTGGGGACTGAAGCTTTCTTT
TRBJ1-6 TRBD1 many TRBV20-1 CSARGRTGENSPLHF TGCAGTGCTAGGGGCCGGACAGGGGAAAATTCACCCCTCCACTTT
TRBJ2-3 TRBD2 few TRBV6-5 CASSYPGTSGGTSTDTQYF TGTGCCAGCAGTTACCCCGGGACTAGCGGGGGGACCAGCACAGATACGCAGTATTTT
TRBJ2-1 TRBD1 . TRBV12-3/TRBV12-4 CASRPPGQVDGEQFF TGTGCCAGCCGCCCTCCGGGACAGGTAGATGGTGAGCAGTTCTTC
TRBJ2-2 TRBD2 many TRBV4-2 CASSMGLAGPRGTGELFF TGTGCCAGCAGCATGGGACTAGCGGGCCCTCGGGGCACCGGGGAGCTGTTTTTT
TRBJ1-4 TRBD1 . TRBV28 CASSLGRQGGKLFF TGTGCCAGCAGTTTGGGGCGTCAGGGGGGAAAACTGTTTTTT
TRBJ2-5 . many TRBV2 CASSGDGQETQYF TGTGCCAGCAGCGGGGACGGACAAGAGACCCAGTACTTC
TRBJ1-1 . . TRBV14 CASSQDRRARTEAFF TGTGCCAGCAGCCAAGATCGCCGGGCACGTACTGAAGCTTTCTTT
TRBJ2-5 . . TRBV5-1 CASSWTELRRETQYF TGCGCCAGCAGCTGGACCGAGCTACGCAGGGAGACCCAGTACTTC
TRBJ2-5 . few TRBV15 CATSRGQDQETQYF TGTGCCACCAGCAGAGGACAGGACCAAGAGACCCAGTACTTC
TRBJ2-7 TRBD2 few TRBV20-1 CSAIHSLGGRGYEQYF TGCAGTGCTATTCATTCCCTCGGCGGGAGGGGGTACGAGCAGTACTTC
TRBJ2-5 . many TRBV29-1 CSVDKGNQETQYF TGCAGCGTAGACAAGGGGAACCAAGAGACCCAGTACTTC
TRBJ2-3 . many TRBV12-3/TRBV12-4 CASSLSGLNTDTQYF TGTGCCAGCAGTTTATCGGGACTTAACACAGATACGCAGTATTTT
TRBJ1-1 . . TRBV29-1 CSVLQGEAFF TGCAGCGTTCTACAGGGAGAAGCTTTCTTT